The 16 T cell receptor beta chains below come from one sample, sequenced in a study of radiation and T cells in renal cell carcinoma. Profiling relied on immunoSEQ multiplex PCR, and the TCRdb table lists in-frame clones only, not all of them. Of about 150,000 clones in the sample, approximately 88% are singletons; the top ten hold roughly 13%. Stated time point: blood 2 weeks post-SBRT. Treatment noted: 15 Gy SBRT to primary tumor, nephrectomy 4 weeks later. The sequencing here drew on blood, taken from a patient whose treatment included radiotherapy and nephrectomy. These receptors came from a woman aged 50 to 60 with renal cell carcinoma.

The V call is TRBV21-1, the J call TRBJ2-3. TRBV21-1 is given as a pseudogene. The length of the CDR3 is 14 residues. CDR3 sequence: CASSKIGQTDTQYF. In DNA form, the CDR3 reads TGTGCCAGCAGCAAAATAGGCCAGACAGATACGCAGTATTTT.

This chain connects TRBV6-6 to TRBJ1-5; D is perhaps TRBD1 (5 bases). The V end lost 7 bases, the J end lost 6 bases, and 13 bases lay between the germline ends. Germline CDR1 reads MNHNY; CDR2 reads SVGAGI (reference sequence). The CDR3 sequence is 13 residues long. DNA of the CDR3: TGTGCCAGCAAGGGAGGGGAGAGTCAGCCCCAGCATTTT. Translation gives CASKGGESQPQHF.

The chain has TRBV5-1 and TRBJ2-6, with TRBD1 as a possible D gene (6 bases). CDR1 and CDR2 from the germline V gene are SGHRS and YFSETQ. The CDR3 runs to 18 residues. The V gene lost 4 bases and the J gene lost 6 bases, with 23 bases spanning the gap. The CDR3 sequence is CASSGTGTRAPSANVLTF. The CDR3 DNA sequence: TGCGCCAGCAGCGGAACCGGGACACGGGCCCCCTCGGCCAACGTCCTGACTTTC.

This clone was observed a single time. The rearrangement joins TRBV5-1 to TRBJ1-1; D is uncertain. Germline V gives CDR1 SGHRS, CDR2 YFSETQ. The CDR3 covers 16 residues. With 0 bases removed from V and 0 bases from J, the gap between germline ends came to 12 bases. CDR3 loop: CASSLAPESLNTEAFF. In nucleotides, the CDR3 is TGCGCCAGCAGCTTGGCCCCCGAGAGCCTGAACACTGAAGCTTTCTTT.

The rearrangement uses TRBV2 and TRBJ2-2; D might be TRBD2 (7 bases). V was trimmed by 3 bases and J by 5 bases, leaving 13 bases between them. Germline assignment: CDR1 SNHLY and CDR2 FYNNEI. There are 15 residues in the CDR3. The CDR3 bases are TGTGCCAGCAGTGACAAGCGGGACACAACCGGGGAGCTGTTTTTT. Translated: CASSDKRDTTGELFF.

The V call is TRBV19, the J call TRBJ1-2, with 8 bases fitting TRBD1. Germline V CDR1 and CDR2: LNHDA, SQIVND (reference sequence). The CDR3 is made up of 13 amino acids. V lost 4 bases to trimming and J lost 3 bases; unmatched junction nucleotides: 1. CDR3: CASSTDRDYGYTF. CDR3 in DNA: TGTGCCAGTAGTACGGACAGGGACTATGGCTACACCTTC.

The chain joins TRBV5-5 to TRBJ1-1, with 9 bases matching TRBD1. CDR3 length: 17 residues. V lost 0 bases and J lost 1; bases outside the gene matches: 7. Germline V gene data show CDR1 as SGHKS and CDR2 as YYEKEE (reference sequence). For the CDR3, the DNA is TGTGCCAGCAGCTTGGACAGGGGGCCGTCCCCGAACACTGAAGCTTTCTTT. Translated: CASSLDRGPSPNTEAFF.

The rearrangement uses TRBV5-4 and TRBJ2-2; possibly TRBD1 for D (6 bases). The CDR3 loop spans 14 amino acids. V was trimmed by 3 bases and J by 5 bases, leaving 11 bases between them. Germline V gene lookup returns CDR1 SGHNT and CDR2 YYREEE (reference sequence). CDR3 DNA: TGTGCCAGCAGCTCGAAAACAGGGACCGGGGAGCTGTTTTTT. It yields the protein CASSSKTGTGELFF.

Written as DNA, the CDR3 is TGTGCCTGGAGTGCGACAGGGGGCGTTTGGGAGACCCAGTACTTC. This sequence encodes CAWSATGGVWETQYF. V usage is TRBV30 and J usage is TRBJ2-5, with 10 bases aligning to TRBD1. CDR3 length: 15 amino acids. Trimming removed 1 base from V and 5 bases from J; junction bases left unmatched: 7. The germline V gene has CDR1 GTSNPN and CDR2 SVGIG (reference sequence).

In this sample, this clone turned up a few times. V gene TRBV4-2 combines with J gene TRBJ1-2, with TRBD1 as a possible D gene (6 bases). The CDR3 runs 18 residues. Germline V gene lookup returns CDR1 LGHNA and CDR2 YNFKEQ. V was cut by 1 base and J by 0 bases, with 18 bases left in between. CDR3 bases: TGTGCCAGCAGCCAAGCAGGGAACAGGGTTGGTTCTAACTATGGCTACACCTTC. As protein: CASSQAGNRVGSNYGYTF.

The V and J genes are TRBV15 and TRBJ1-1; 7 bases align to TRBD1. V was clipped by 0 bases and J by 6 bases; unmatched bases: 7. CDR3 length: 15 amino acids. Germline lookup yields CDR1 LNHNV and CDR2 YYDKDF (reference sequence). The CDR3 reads CATSRDLQGGAEAFF. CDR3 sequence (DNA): TGTGCCACCAGCAGAGATCTGCAGGGGGGGGCTGAAGCTTTCTTT.

In DNA, the CDR3 is TGTGCCTCCAAAGGGGAAGGCCCCTTCAATGAGCAGTTCTTC. Protein: CASKGEGPFNEQFF. The chain joins TRBV4-2 to TRBJ2-1; tentative D call: TRBD1 (5 bases). Deletions cut 11 bases from V and 6 bases from J, with 20 bases between. Per the germline V gene, CDR1 is LGHNA and CDR2 is YNFKEQ. There are 14 residues in the CDR3.

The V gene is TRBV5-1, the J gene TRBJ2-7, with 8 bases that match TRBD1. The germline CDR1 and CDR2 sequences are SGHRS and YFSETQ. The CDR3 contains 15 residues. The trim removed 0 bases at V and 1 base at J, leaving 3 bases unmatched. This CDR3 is CASSLADRGSYEQYF. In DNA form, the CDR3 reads TGCGCCAGCAGCTTGGCCGACAGGGGATCCTACGAGCAGTACTTC.

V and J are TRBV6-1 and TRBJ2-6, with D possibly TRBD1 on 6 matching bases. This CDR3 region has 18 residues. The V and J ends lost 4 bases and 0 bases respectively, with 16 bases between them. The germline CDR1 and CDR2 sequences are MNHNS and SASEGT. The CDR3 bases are TGTGCCAGCAGTGCCGTGAGGGGACATTTCTCTGGGGCCAACGTCCTGACTTTC. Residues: CASSAVRGHFSGANVLTF.

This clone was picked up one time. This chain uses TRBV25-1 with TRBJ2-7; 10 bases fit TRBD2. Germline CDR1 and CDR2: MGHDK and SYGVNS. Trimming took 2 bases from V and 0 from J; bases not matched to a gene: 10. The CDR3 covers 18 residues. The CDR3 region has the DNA TGTGCCAGCAGTGAAGGTCCGGGACTAGCGAGGAGCTCCTACGAGCAGTACTTC. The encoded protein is CASSEGPGLARSSYEQYF.

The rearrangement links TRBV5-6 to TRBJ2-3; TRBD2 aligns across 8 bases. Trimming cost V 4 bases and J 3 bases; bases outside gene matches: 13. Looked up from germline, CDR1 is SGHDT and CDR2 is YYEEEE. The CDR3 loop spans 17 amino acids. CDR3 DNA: TGTGCCAGCAGCCAGGGACTAGTTGAGTTAGGAACAGATACGCAGTATTTT. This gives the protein CASSQGLVELGTDTQYF.